Presented here are 4 T cell receptor beta chains from one specimen sequenced in a study of blood T cells in healthy people across ages. Primers used in a second PCR of about 7 to 12 cycles were a sample-barcoded 5' primer and a J-beta primer mix. TCRdb itself ran the 5' RACE reads through MiXCR, one entry per CDR3 protein. The sample records approximately 810,000 distinct CDR3 sequences, around 36% being singletons. The sample taken for sequencing was blood. Source of these receptors: a man between 18 and 35 years old in good health.

This clonotype has a handful of counts. The chain uses TRBV20-1 and TRBJ2-1; D is unresolved. This CDR3 is 15 amino acids long. Germline CDR1 reads DFQATT; CDR2 reads SNEGSKA (reference sequence). Trimming shortened V by 6 bases and J by 7 bases, and 22 bases separated the two germline ends. Here the CDR3 DNA reads TGCAGTGCCCACCCCTCATCACGGGCCTTAAATGAGCAGTTCTTC. Protein product: CSAHPSSRALNEQFF.

This clonotype was seen only a few times. The gene calls are TRBV20-1 and TRBJ1-5; possibly TRBD1 for D (5 bases). The CDR3 runs 15 residues. V gave up 5 bases and J gave up 3 bases, with 17 bases separating them. Germline V gives CDR1 DFQATT, CDR2 SNEGSKA (reference sequence). The CDR3 loop is CSAAQVGGNNQPQHF. The CDR3 DNA is TGCAGTGCTGCCCAGGTCGGGGGAAACAATCAGCCCCAGCATTTT.

About this clonotype: One end of the junction is discordant with germline, which a read error may explain. The CDR3 region has the DNA TGCAGTGCTAGCCTCAGGAGCTCCTGCAATGAGCAGTTCTTC. Protein product: CSASLRSSCNEQFF. The V and J genes are TRBV20-1 and TRBJ2-1, with D uncertain. Germline V CDR1 and CDR2: DFQATT, SNEGSKA (reference sequence). The CDR3 is made up of 14 amino acids.

This clonotype was recorded only once. The V and J genes are TRBV12-3 or TRBV12-4 and TRBJ1-3; 8 positions agree with TRBD1. Losses at the gene ends were 8 bases for V and 1 base for J; bases not matched to a gene: 10. The CDR3 is 16 amino acids. This chain's CDR3 is CASGARGQGSGNTIYF. The CDR3 DNA reads as TGTGCCAGCGGAGCCAGGGGGCAGGGTTCTGGAAACACCATATATTTT.